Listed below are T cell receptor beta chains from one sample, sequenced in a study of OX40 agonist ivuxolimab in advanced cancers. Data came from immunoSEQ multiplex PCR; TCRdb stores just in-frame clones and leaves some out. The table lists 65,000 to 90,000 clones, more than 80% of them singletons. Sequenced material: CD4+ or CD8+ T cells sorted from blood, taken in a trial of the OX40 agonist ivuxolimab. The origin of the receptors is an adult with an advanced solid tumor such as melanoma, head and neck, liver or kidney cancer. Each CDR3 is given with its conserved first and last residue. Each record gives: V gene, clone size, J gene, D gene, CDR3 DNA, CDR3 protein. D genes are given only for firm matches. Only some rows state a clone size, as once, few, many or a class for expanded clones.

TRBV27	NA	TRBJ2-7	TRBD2	TGTGCCAGCAGTTCCTACACTAGCGGCAGCTCCTACGAGCAGTACTTC	CASSSYTSGSSYEQYF
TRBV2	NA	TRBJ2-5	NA	TGTGCCAGCAGTGAAGCCCCGGGGGAGACCCAGTACTTC	CASSEAPGETQYF
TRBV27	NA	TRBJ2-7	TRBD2	TGTGCCAGCAGTTTTGCCGGGAGGGTGGGCTACGAGCAGTACTTC	CASSFAGRVGYEQYF
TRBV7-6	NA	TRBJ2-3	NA	TGTGCCAGCAGCACCCGGGACGAAGGACCAGATACGCAGTATTTT	CASSTRDEGPDTQYF
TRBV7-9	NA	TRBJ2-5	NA	TGTGCCAGCAGCTTAAGAGAGAAGAAACAAGAGACCCAGTACTTC	CASSLREKKQETQYF
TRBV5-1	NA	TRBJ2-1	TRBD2	TGCGCCACCAGACTAGCGGGGGCTGGTAATGAGCAGTTCTTC	CATRLAGAGNEQFF
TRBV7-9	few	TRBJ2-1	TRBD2	TGTGCCAGCAGCCCCAGAAAAGCGGGGGGATACAATGAGCAGTTCTTC	CASSPRKAGGYNEQFF
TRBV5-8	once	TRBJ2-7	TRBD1	TGTGCCAGCAGCTTGTTCGGGACAGGGAGCGAGCAGTACTTC	CASSLFGTGSEQYF
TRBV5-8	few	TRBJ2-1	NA	TGTGCCAGCAGGTCTCCATTCTCCTACAATGAGCAGTTCTTC	CASRSPFSYNEQFF
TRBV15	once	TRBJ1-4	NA	TGTGCCACCAGCAGAGAGGTTCTTGTCGTGACTAATGAAAAACTGTTTTTT	CATSREVLVVTNEKLFF
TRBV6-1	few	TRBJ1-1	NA	TGTGCCAGCAGTGATAGGAACACTGAAGCTTTCTTT	CASSDRNTEAFF
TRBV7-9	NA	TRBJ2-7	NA	TGTGCCAGCAGCTTTATACGCGAGCAGTACTTC	CASSFIREQYF
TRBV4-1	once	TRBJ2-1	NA	TGCGCCAGCAGCCATGACCGCTACAATGAGCAGTTCTTC	CASSHDRYNEQFF
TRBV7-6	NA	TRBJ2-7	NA	TGTGCCAGCAGCTTTACGGCGCAGGACGAGCAGTACTTC	CASSFTAQDEQYF
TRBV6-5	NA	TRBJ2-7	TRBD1	TGTGCCAGCAGTTCCGGGACAGGGATTAAGACCTACGAGCAGTACTTC	CASSSGTGIKTYEQYF
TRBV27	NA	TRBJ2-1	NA	TGTGCCAGCAAAGCACTGGGGAATGAGCAGTTCTTC	CASKALGNEQFF
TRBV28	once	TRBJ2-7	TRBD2	TGTGCCAGCAGTCCCGCCGGGACTAGCGGGTACTTTCCCTACGAGCAGTACTTC	CASSPAGTSGYFPYEQYF
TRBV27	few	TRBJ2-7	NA	TGTGCCAGCGCCCCCCAGAGCTCCTACGAGCAGTACTTC	CASAPQSSYEQYF
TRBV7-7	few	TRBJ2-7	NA	TGTGCCAGCAGCTTGACATCCTCCTACGAGCAGTACTTC	CASSLTSSYEQYF
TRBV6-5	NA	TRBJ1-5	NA	TGTGCCAGCAGTTACTCCGGGAGCAATCAGCCCCAGCATTTT	CASSYSGSNQPQHF
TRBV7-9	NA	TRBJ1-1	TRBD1	TGTGCCAGCAGCCAGACAGGGCTTCCTGAAGCTTTCTTT	CASSQTGLPEAFF
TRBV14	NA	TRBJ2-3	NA	TGTGCCAGCAGCCGAGCGATAGCGATAAGCACAGATACGCAGTATTTT	CASSRAIAISTDTQYF
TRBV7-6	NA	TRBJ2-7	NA	TGTGCCAGCAGTCCCCGACCCTCTCTCGAGCAGTACTTC	CASSPRPSLEQYF
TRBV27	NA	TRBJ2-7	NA	TGTGCCAGCGGAGGGGGCCTAGGGGGCTACGAGCAGTACTTC	CASGGGLGGYEQYF
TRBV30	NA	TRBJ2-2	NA	TGTGCCTGGAGCCTCGGGGCCGGGGAGCTGTTTTTT	CAWSLGAGELFF
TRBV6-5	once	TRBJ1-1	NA	TGTGCCAGCAGTTACAGTTCAGCGAACACTGAAGCTTTCTTT	CASSYSSANTEAFF
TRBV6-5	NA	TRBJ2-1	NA	TGTGCCAGCAGTTACTCGTTGGTAGGCTACAATGAGCAGTTCTTC	CASSYSLVGYNEQFF
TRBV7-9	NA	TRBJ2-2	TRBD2	TGTGCCAGCAGCCTAGCTGGGGGGGGATCGAACACCGGGGAGCTGTTTTTT	CASSLAGGGSNTGELFF
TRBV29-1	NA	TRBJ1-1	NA	TGCAGCGTTGGTGACCACGGAATGAACACTGAAGCTTTCTTT	CSVGDHGMNTEAFF
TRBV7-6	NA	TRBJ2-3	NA	TGTGCCAGCAGCTTAGTTCCTAGCACAGATACGCAGTATTTT	CASSLVPSTDTQYF
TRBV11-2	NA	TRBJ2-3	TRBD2	TGTGCCAGCAACCGACTAGCGGGGGGGCCAGAGACAGATACGCAGTATTTT	CASNRLAGGPETDTQYF
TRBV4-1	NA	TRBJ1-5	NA	TGCGCCAGCAGCCAACCTACAGGGCCCCAGCATTTT	CASSQPTGPQHF
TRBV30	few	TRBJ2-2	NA	TGTGCCTGGATGGGGGGATTCGCCGGGGAGCTGTTTTTT	CAWMGGFAGELFF
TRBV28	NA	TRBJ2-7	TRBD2	TGTGCCAGCAGTCTCCCATGGACTAGTAACTACGAGCAGTACTTC	CASSLPWTSNYEQYF
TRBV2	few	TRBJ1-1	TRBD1	TGTGCCAGCAGCCCGGGACAGATGAACACTGAAGCTTTCTTT	CASSPGQMNTEAFF
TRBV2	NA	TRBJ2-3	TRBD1	TGTGCCACATCCGGGACAGGGGTTACAGATACGCAGTATTTT	CATSGTGVTDTQYF
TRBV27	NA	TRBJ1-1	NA	TGTGCCAGCAGTTTTGGGCAGGGTGCCGAAGCTTTCTTT	CASSFGQGAEAFF
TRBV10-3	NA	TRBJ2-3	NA	TGTGCCATCAGCAATCCCTCAGGCGTATCGAGCACAGATACGCAGTATTTT	CAISNPSGVSSTDTQYF
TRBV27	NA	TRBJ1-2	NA	TGTGCCAGCAGCCTAGGTGGGGGCCTCGTACCTAACTATGGCTACACCTTC	CASSLGGGLVPNYGYTF
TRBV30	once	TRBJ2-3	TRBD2	TGTGCCTGGTTAGCGGGGGGTCTAGATACGCAGTATTTT	CAWLAGGLDTQYF
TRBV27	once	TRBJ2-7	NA	TGTGCCAGCAGTTCGGGCAGACCCTACGAGCAGTACTTC	CASSSGRPYEQYF
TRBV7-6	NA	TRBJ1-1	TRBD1	TGTGCCAGCAGCTGGTCCCAGGGGGGGAACACTGAAGCTTTCTTT	CASSWSQGGNTEAFF
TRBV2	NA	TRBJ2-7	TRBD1	TGTGCCAGCAGACCCGGGACAGGGGGTGCCTACGAGCAGTACTTC	CASRPGTGGAYEQYF
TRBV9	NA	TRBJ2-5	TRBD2	TGTGCCAGCAACAGCGGGAGGCCCCAAGAGACCCAGTACTTC	CASNSGRPQETQYF
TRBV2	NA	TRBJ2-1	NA	TGTGCCAGCAGTGATAGTACAGAGACCCTAAGCTCCTACAATGAGCAGTTCTTC	CASSDSTETLSSYNEQFF
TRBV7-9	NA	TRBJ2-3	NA	TGTGCCAGCAGCCCGTCCTCCGGGGTCTCAGATACGCAGTATTTT	CASSPSSGVSDTQYF
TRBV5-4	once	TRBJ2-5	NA	TGTGCCAGCAGCGCGGATATGGAAGAGACCCAGTACTTC	CASSADMEETQYF
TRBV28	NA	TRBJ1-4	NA	TGTGCCAGCAGCCCTACCCTCGGAAATGGCCTTGAGGAATTGTTTTTT	CASSPTLGNGLEELFF
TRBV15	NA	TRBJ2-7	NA	TGTGCCACCAGCAGAGAAGGGACTGGATCCTACGAGCAGTACTTC	CATSREGTGSYEQYF
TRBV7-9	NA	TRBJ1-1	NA	TGTGCCAGCAGCTTAGCTTATCCGGCAATGACTGAAGCTTTCTTT	CASSLAYPAMTEAFF
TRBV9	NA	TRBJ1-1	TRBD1	TGTGCCAGCAGCCCGAACAGGGGGAACACTGAAGCTTTCTTT	CASSPNRGNTEAFF
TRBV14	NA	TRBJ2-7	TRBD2	TGTGCCAGCAGCCAAGTAGAACCGGGACTAGCGGTACTTAATCCCTACGAGCAGTACTTC	CASSQVEPGLAVLNPYEQYF
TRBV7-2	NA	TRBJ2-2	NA	TGTGCCAGCAGGCCGACAGCCACCGGGGAGCTGTTTTTT	CASRPTATGELFF
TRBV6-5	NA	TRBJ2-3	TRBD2	TGTGCCAGCAGAGGAGCTAGCGGGGGCACAGATACGCAGTATTTT	CASRGASGGTDTQYF
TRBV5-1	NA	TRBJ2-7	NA	TGCGCCAGCAGCTTGGCTATGGCGGGCGAGCAGTACTTC	CASSLAMAGEQYF
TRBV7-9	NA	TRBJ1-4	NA	TGTGCCAGCAGCCCCCGAACCGACAGCTTTAATGAAAAACTGTTTTTT	CASSPRTDSFNEKLFF
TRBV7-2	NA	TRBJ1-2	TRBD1	TGTGCCAGCAGCCCGTGGACAGGGAATCTTAACTATGGCTACACCTTC	CASSPWTGNLNYGYTF
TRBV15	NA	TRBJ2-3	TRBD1	TGTGCCACCAGCAGATTCTTACAGGGGGCAAGTTCAGATACGCAGTATTTT	CATSRFLQGASSDTQYF
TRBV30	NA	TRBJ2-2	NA	TGTGCCTGGAGTGACACGGGTAGCTACACCGGGGAGCTGTTTTTT	CAWSDTGSYTGELFF